The present TCR beta chain was sequenced within a study of T-cell reconstitution after alpha-beta-depleted transplantation in children. Study-wide results and caveats: Surviving recipient T cells and intrathymic progenitors accounted for some patients' high TCRbeta diversity at day 60. Several hundred rapidly expanded clones from non-depleted graft cells reportedly supplied alpha-beta T cells about two months post-transplant. T-cell counts and diversity were attributed mostly to newly produced T cells one year after transplant.

Notes on this clonotype: What it recognizes is unknown.

Germline lookup yields CDR1 LNHDA and CDR2 SQIVND (reference sequence). With 4 bases removed from V and 10 bases from J, the gap between germline ends came to 13 bases. The CDR3 covers 12 residues. Unique molecular identifiers were incorporated when the TCRbeta library was constructed. TCRdb redid the calling of the PCR reads with MiXCR, one entry per CDR3 protein. The sample consists of about a million distinct CDR3 sequences, roughly 31% of them appearing once. The clonotype originates from a boy under three years old who had a stem cell transplant for SCID, so the T cells may come from the graft donor. This chain uses TRBV19 with TRBJ1-1; D is perhaps TRBD1 (6 bases). This specimen consisted of PBMCs, mostly from graft donor cells, obtained 360 days after TCRalphabeta/CD19-depleted stem cell transplant. The CDR3 DNA reads TGTGCCAGTAGTAACCGGGACATCCGAGCTTTCTTT. Translation gives CASSNRDIRAFF.